This TCR beta chain was found in a study of regulatory T cells in long-lasting Graves disease. At the level of the study: For a period under 3 months, newly diagnosed Graves' patients had taken antithyroid drugs. General observations from the study: TRBV28 was favored in persistent disease, as were TRBJ1-2 and TRBJ2-5. Owing to a sample size that was small, accuracy may have been reduced.

The CDR3 has 18 amino acids. Between the trimmed V and J ends, which lost 1 base and 3 bases, there was a span of 20 bases. Germline lookup yields CDR1 SGHKS and CDR2 YYEKEE (reference sequence). HTBI primers from iRepertoire and Arm-PCR of CDR3 regions yielded the TCR beta libraries. TCRdb re-derived calls from the multiplex PCR reads in MiXCR, one entry per CDR3 protein. The table records about 440,000 distinct CDR3 sequences, about 16% of them present only once. Time point of the sample: newly diagnosed GD, antithyroid drugs for less than 3 months. After RNA was extracted from PBMCs, the TCR library was made from it. Graves' disease diagnosis relied on American Thyroid Association guidelines. This clonotype has ten or more counts. The antigen is unknown. These same records also appear under a second study, on T cells in Graves' hyperthyroidism and ophthalmopathy.

This sequence joins TRBV5-5 and TRBJ2-1, with D possibly matching TRBD2 (6 bases). The sequence derives from a woman aged 30 to 39 with Graves disease. The specimen comprised peripheral blood mononuclear cells (PBMCs), sampled at new diagnosis, from a patient treated with antithyroid drugs. The CDR3, as DNA: TGTGCCAGCAGCTTGAGCCCTTTTAGAGCGGGTGACTACAATGAGCAGTTCTTC. Its protein product is CASSLSPFRAGDYNEQFF.